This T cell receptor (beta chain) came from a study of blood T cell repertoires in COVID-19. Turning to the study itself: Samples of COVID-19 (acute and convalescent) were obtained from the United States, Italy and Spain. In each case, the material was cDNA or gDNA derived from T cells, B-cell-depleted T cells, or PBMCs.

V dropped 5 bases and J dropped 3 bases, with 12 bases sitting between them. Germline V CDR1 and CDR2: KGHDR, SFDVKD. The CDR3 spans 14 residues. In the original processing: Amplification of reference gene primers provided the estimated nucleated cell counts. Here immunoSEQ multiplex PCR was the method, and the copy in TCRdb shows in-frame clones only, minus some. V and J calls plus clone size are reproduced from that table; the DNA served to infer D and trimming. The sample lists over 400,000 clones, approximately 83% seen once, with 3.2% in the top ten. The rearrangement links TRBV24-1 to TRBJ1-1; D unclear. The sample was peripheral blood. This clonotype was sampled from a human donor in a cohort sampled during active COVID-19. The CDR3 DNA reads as TGTGCCACCAGTGGCGGCCAGTCCCACACTGAAGCTTTCTTT. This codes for CATSGGQSHTEAFF.